These 21 T cell receptor beta chains came from one sample sequenced in a study of T cells after posttransplantation cyclophosphamide. Produced via immunoSEQ multiplex PCR; TCRdb's table is partial and in-frame only. The sample holds approximately 35,000 clones, and no clone turns up only once. Input material: PBMCs. All receptors derive from a woman between 25 and 40 years old in good health and a related stem cell transplant donor.

This clone was seen many times. V and J are TRBV19 and TRBJ2-3; possible D gene TRBD2, 6 bases. V lost 9 bases to trimming and J lost 1 base, with 20 bases between them. The CDR3 sequence is 16 residues long. The V gene's germline CDR1 is LNHDA and CDR2 SQIVND (reference sequence). In nucleotides, the CDR3 is TGTGCCAGCTCTATACGAGCGGGCGACGGCACAGATACGCAGTATTTT. Residues: CASSIRAGDGTDTQYF.

This clone was seen at least ten times. This chain connects TRBV18 to TRBJ1-2; no reliable D call. This CDR3 has 16 amino acids. V lost 2 bases, J lost 4 bases, and 17 bases lay in between. Germline V gene sequence: CDR1 KGHSH, CDR2 LQKENI. The CDR3 sequence: CASSPGFSARGYGYTF. Written as DNA, the CDR3 is TGTGCCAGCTCACCAGGATTTTCGGCACGCGGCTATGGCTACACCTTC.

This clone was detected only a few times. The chain couples TRBV30 to TRBJ2-5; D is undetermined. The CDR3 is made up of 13 amino acids. The germline V and J ends were trimmed by 3 bases and 1 base, with 9 bases remaining between them. Germline CDR1 GTSNPN, CDR2 SVGIG (reference sequence). The CDR3 sequence: CAWSIGPQETQYF. CDR3 DNA: TGTGCCTGGAGCATAGGGCCCCAAGAGACCCAGTACTTC.

This clone was picked up many times. This chain's CDR3 is CASRPGTSGGNEQFF. The CDR3 DNA follows: TGTGCCAGCAGGCCCGGGACTAGCGGGGGCAATGAGCAGTTCTTC. The V call is TRBV6-4, the J call TRBJ2-1; 14 bases align to TRBD2. Germline CDR1 and CDR2: MRHNA and SNTAGT. V shed 6 bases, J shed 6 bases, and the junction held 4 bases outside the gene matches. This CDR3 contains 15 residues.

This clone showed up many times. V and J are TRBV4-3 and TRBJ2-3, with a weak D call TRBD2 (7 bases). The ends were cut back, 4 bases at V and 2 bases at J, with 16 bases in the middle. This CDR3 contains 16 residues. Germline V CDR1 and CDR2: LGHNA, YSLEER. The CDR3 nucleotides are TGCGCCAGCAGCCCCCTGGGAGGGGGGGCCACAGATACGCAGTATTTT. The encoded protein is CASSPLGGGATDTQYF.

This clone has a count of ten or more. The rearrangement uses TRBV6-5 and TRBJ1-1; weak D call: TRBD1 (6 bases). V gave up 0 bases and J gave up 0 bases, with 8 bases separating them. The CDR3 has 15 residues. The V gene's germline CDR1 is MNHEY and CDR2 SVGAGI. The CDR3 region is CASSYSGQMNTEAFF. For the CDR3, the DNA is TGTGCCAGCAGTTACTCAGGACAGATGAACACTGAAGCTTTCTTT.

This clone was picked up many times. The rearrangement links TRBV6-5 to TRBJ2-7; TRBD1 is a possible D gene (5 bases). This CDR3 comprises 14 residues. The germline V gene has CDR1 MNHEY and CDR2 SVGAGI. Trimming left V 2 bases short and J 3 bases short, with 11 bases between. The CDR3 region has the DNA TGTGCCAGCAGTTACCGACAGAATTTCTACGAGCAGTACTTC. Amino acids: CASSYRQNFYEQYF.

Ten or more counts support this clone. The gene calls are TRBV5-1 and TRBJ2-2; D unclear. CDR3 length: 15 residues. Germline V gives CDR1 SGHRS, CDR2 YFSETQ. The V end lost 0 bases, the J end lost 0 bases, and 6 bases lay between the germline ends. DNA for the CDR3: TGCGCCAGCAGCTTGGAACTCGCGAACACCGGGGAGCTGTTTTTT. Translating it yields CASSLELANTGELFF.

This clone was seen ten or more times. The CDR3 DNA follows: TGTGCCAGCGGGGGACAGGCGCCCTACGAGCAGTACTTC. Amino acids: CASGGQAPYEQYF. The chain has TRBV6-1 and TRBJ2-7, with 8 bases fitting TRBD1. This CDR3 has 13 residues. From germline, CDR1 is MNHNS and CDR2 SASEGT. V was pared by 8 bases and J by 2 bases, with 5 bases of the junction left unmatched.

This clone occurred many times. The V gene is TRBV6-5, the J gene TRBJ1-4; D remains ambiguous. Trimming took 6 bases from V and 8 from J, leaving 13 bases between them. The CDR3 loop spans 13 amino acids. The germline V gene has CDR1 MNHEY and CDR2 SVGAGI. The CDR3 nucleotides read TGTGCCAGCAGAAGGGTGGCCGACGAAAAACTGTTTTTT. Its protein product is CASRRVADEKLFF.

Ten or more counts support this clone. The gene calls are TRBV20-1 and TRBJ2-7, with D tentatively TRBD2 (6 bases). CDR3 size: 11 residues. V was trimmed by 5 bases and J by 4 bases, leaving 9 bases between them. Germline V CDR1 and CDR2: DFQATT, SNEGSKA (reference sequence). CDR3 residues: CSASGTYEQYF. DNA for the CDR3: TGCAGTGCTTCCGGGACTTACGAGCAGTACTTC.

The V and J genes are TRBV15 and TRBJ1-3; D is uncertain. Trimming pared 0 bases from V and 0 bases from J, leaving 9 bases between. Germline V lookup: CDR1 LNHNV, CDR2 YYDKDF (reference sequence). The CDR3 spans 16 residues. The CDR3 nucleotides read TGTGCCACCAGCAGAGATCTATCCATCTCTGGAAACACCATATATTTT. It encodes CATSRDLSISGNTIYF.

This clone was recorded many times. This rearrangement joins TRBV12-3 or TRBV12-4 to TRBJ1-1, with 10 bases that match TRBD1. This CDR3 spans 15 amino acids. J gave up 6 bases and V 6 bases, and 10 bases lay outside the gene matches. CDR3: CASSYRDRGGPEAFF. CDR3 DNA: TGTGCCAGCAGCTACCGGGACAGGGGCGGCCCTGAAGCTTTCTTT.

This clone has at least ten counts. The genes are TRBV27 and TRBJ1-1; 9 nucleotides agree with TRBD1. CDR1 is MNHEY and CDR2 is SMNVEV in the germline V gene (reference sequence). V shed 5 bases, J shed 1 base, and the junction held 5 bases outside the gene matches. The CDR3 contains 15 residues. The CDR3 loop reads CASSTRDRANTEAFF. The CDR3 DNA reads as TGTGCCAGCAGTACCCGGGACAGGGCGAACACTGAAGCTTTCTTT.

J is TRBJ1-2 and V is TRBV11-2; D gene ambiguous. Trimming cost V 1 base and J 0 bases, with 6 bases left between them. The CDR3 sequence is 14 residues long. Germline CDR1 and CDR2: SGHAT and FQNNGV. In DNA form, the CDR3 reads TGTGCCAGCAGCTTAGGTGCAGCTAACTATGGCTACACCTTC. Its protein product is CASSLGAANYGYTF. Using reference TRBV11-2 and TRBJ1-2 for the parts outside the CDR3, the full variable domain is EAGVAQSPRYKIIEKRQSVAFWCNPISGHATLYWYQQILGQGPKLLIQFQNNGVVDDSQLPKDRFSAERLKGVDSTLKIQPAKLEDSAVYLCASSLGAANYGYTFGSGTRLTVV.

This clone was counted at least ten times. The chain links TRBV11-2 to TRBJ2-1, with 15 bases that match TRBD2. The CDR3 loop spans 20 amino acids. The V and J ends lost 0 bases and 5 bases, in that order; junction bases with no gene match: 11. Germline CDR1 is SGHAT and CDR2 is FQNNGV. The CDR3 loop is CASSLDLPLGLAGGNNEQFF. The CDR3 DNA reads as TGTGCCAGCAGCTTAGATCTTCCCCTTGGACTAGCGGGGGGGAACAATGAGCAGTTCTTC.

At least ten counts were recorded for this clone. This sequence joins TRBV28 and TRBJ2-1; possible D gene TRBD2, 6 bases. V shed 4 bases and J shed 7 bases, with 17 bases lying between them. Germline values: CDR1 MDHEN, CDR2 SYDVKM. The CDR3 spans 15 residues. The CDR3 loop is CASSSPDPRGNEQFF. DNA of the CDR3: TGTGCCAGCAGTTCGCCGGACCCTCGGGGGAATGAGCAGTTCTTC. Full variable domain (outside the CDR3, taken from reference TRBV28 and TRBJ2-1): DVKVTQSSRYLVKRTGEKVFLECVQDMDHENMFWYRQDPGLGLRLIYFSYDVKMKEKGDIPEGYSVSREKKERFSLILESASTNQTSMYLCASSSPDPRGNEQFFGPGTRLTVL.

This clone was seen more than once but under ten times. Here the CDR3 DNA reads TGTGCCTGGAGTCGTTTCTCCCAGCCCCAGCATTTT. It yields the protein CAWSRFSQPQHF. The V call is TRBV30, the J call TRBJ1-5; D remains unclear. The CDR3 sequence is 12 residues long. V lost 2 bases and J lost 7, with 9 bases in between. CDR1 and CDR2 (germline): GTSNPN, SVGIG (reference sequence).

This clone was found many times. This sequence joins TRBV7-2 and TRBJ2-1; 11 positions match TRBD1. J lost 8 bases, V lost 5 bases, and 11 bases had no gene match. CDR1 is SGHTA and CDR2 is FQGNSA in the germline V gene. The CDR3 runs to 16 residues. The CDR3 DNA is TGTGCCAGCAGCCCTAAAGGGGGACAGGGGGGCTATGAGCAGTTCTTC. Its translation is CASSPKGGQGGYEQFF.

This chain's CDR3 is CASSVGDIRGGGYTF. The CDR3 region has the DNA TGTGCCAGCAGCGTAGGGGACATCCGAGGGGGTGGCTACACCTTC. The V and J genes are TRBV9 and TRBJ1-2; the D gene is possibly TRBD1 (6 bases). Looked up from germline, CDR1 is SGDLS and CDR2 is YYNGEE. The CDR3 extends over 15 amino acids. V lost 0 bases to trimming and J lost 7 bases, with 16 bases between them.

The table lists this clone with many counts. The chain links TRBV14 to TRBJ1-1, with a tentative D call TRBD1 (6 bases). V was trimmed by 4 bases and J by 0 bases, leaving 12 bases between them. This CDR3 has 15 amino acids. The germline CDR1 and CDR2 sequences are SGHDN and FVKESK. Written as DNA, the CDR3 is TGTGCCAGCAGCCGAATGGGGGCAGTGAACACTGAAGCTTTCTTT. Translated: CASSRMGAVNTEAFF.